This T cell receptor beta chain was captured by sequencing in a study of blood T cell repertoires in COVID-19 (dated by TCRdb to 2018 to 2021). Broadly, across the study: Samples covering the acute and convalescent phases of COVID-19 were provided by collaborators in the United States, Italy and Spain. A freely available public database, intended as a resource for researchers studying the immune response to SARS-CoV-2, is where the repertoires were released. Samples came from the ongoing ImmuneRACE study (first 160 participants) plus 1,254 subjects from 6 global collaborators. HLA class I and class II types, where available, came from metadata supplied by the sample provider rather than from assay-based typing. Subjects who had been exposed to COVID-19, were actively infected with it, or had recovered from it provided the deeply sampled blood TCRbeta repertoires that made up the dataset. Nearly every sample came with metadata listing a de-identified subject ID, COVID-19 status, age in years and sex. The material from the prospective study consisted of cDNA or gDNA derived from T cells, B-cell-depleted T cells, or PBMCs. On the study overall, not on this receptor specifically: The quantity of clinical and demographic metadata differed by source and by participant and was supplied without curation.

TCRbeta CDR3 regions were amplified from genomic DNA using the immunoSEQ Assay, a bias-controlled multiplex PCR. In the source study's methods: The number of nucleated cells in each sample was estimated from the amplification of reference gene primers within the assay. To quantify the absolute abundance of each unique TCRbeta CDR3 rearrangement, sequence reads were collapsed and filtered. Productive Simpson clonality was computed per sample as the square root of Simpson's diversity index over productive rearrangements. Imported from immuneACCESS, the table was reduced by TCRdb to in-frame sequences with V and J called. These copies leave out some clones; in studies compared against another copy, an unresolved V gene accounts for under half, and the cause of the remainder is not known. The D gene and trimming were derived from the DNA, and the V and J assignments and clone size from that table. The sample table shows some 240,000 clones, and approximately 88% are seen once. 3% to 3.5% of the sample is taken by the ten largest.

In the prospective study, participants were roughly 18 to 100 years old, resided in about two dozen geographic areas of the United States, and were enrolled through a virtual design. To assign participants to cohorts, the prospective study relied on clinical history that participants themselves reported in a screening survey and a study questionnaire. Exposed participants had been in contact, within 2 weeks of entering the study, with a person who had a PCR-confirmed or clinician-diagnosed case of COVID-19. In the prospective study, mobile phlebotomists collected whole blood, serum and a nasopharyngeal or oropharyngeal swab from each participant. Additional blood draws and questionnaires over an approximately 2-month period could optionally be provided by prospective study participants. Before DNA extraction, blood samples from the prospective study were shipped at room temperature or frozen. Details on this clone: There is no known antigen for this receptor. No much larger clone is present one base from it, and per-base qualities are unavailable.

Inclusive of the bounding cysteine and phenylalanine, the CDR3 is 15 residues long. The kept DNA is CDR3 alone, 45 bases in frame from the first base. V loses 0 bases, J loses 0 bases, and the germline ends lie 8 bases apart. Reading the germline V gene gives CDR1 MNHEY and CDR2 SVGAGI. The chain couples TRBV6-5 to TRBJ1-1; D gene: possibly TRBD1, on 5 matching bases. This receptor was obtained from a woman in her thirties or forties who had been exposed to COVID-19. What was sequenced was PBMCs or T cells enriched from blood (not recorded which). Read as DNA, the sequence is TGTGCCAGCAGTTACTCGGCGGGGCTGAACACTGAAGCTTTCTTT. It is translated as CASSYSAGLNTEAFF.